The 11 T cell receptor beta chains in this list originate from one sample, sequenced in a study of shared clonotypes between healthy human individuals. The table came from immunoSEQ multiplex PCR; TCRdb's copy has only in-frame clones and leaves some out. The data contain roughly 660,000 clones, roughly 91% of them seen just once; the ten biggest clones take up less than 40%. Material for sequencing was memory CD8+ T cells from PBMCs. Documented subset: CD45RO+ cells pooled with CCR7-negative TemRA cells. All receptors come from a man aged 18 to 35 in good health. Some clones in this sample may be carry-over from other donors' samples.

The genes are TRBV6-5 and TRBJ2-2, with D hard to call. This CDR3 contains 14 residues. The V gene's germline CDR1 is MNHEY and CDR2 SVGAGI. V dropped 7 bases and J dropped 2 bases, with 11 bases sitting between them. Here the CDR3 DNA reads TGTGCCAGCAAAGTCTACCTTAACACCGGGGAGCTGTTTTTT. Encoded protein: CASKVYLNTGELFF.

This clone showed up many times. J is TRBJ2-6 and V is TRBV27, with TRBD1 as a possible D gene (5 bases). The CDR3 consists of 17 residues. Germline loops: CDR1 MNHEY, CDR2 SMNVEV (reference sequence). Trimming shortened V by 6 bases and J by 2 bases, and 17 bases separated the two germline ends. In DNA, the CDR3 is TGTGCCAGCAGCACTCAAGACAGCCAACCTGGGGCCAACGTCCTGACTTTC. Amino acids: CASSTQDSQPGANVLTF.

This clone was found many times. This chain connects TRBV9 to TRBJ2-2; 10 bases are a match to TRBD1. V was clipped by 1 base and J by 2 bases; unmatched bases: 5. CDR3 length: 17 amino acids. Germline V gene lookup returns CDR1 SGDLS and CDR2 YYNGEE. The CDR3 loop reads CASSVTRDRGNTGELFF. In DNA form, the CDR3 reads TGTGCCAGCAGCGTAACCCGGGACAGGGGTAACACCGGGGAGCTGTTTTTT.

The rearrangement uses TRBV29-1 and TRBJ2-1; the D is unclear. Germline assignment: CDR1 SQVTM and CDR2 ANQGSEA. The CDR3 loop spans 13 amino acids. The CDR3 reads CSGVVGYYNEQFF. The CDR3 region has the DNA TGCAGTGGTGTGGTTGGGTATTACAATGAGCAGTTCTTC.

The chain links TRBV29-1 to TRBJ2-7, with TRBD1 as a possible D gene (5 bases). Germline-derived CDR1 and CDR2 are SQVTM and ANQGSEA. The CDR3 is 13 residues long. V was shortened by 7 bases and J by 0 bases, with 13 bases between the two germline ends. The CDR3 spells CSAAVDSSYEQYF. Here the CDR3 DNA reads TGCAGCGCTGCTGTCGACAGCTCCTACGAGCAGTACTTC.

The chain combines TRBV2 with TRBJ2-3, with D perhaps matching TRBD2 (6 bases). The CDR3 is made up of 18 amino acids. Germline V CDR1 and CDR2: SNHLY, FYNNEI. Trimming removed 3 bases at V and 1 base at J, with 20 bases between. The CDR3 nucleotides read TGTGCCAGCAGTGACCAGAGCCAACTAGCTTGGGGCACAGATACGCAGTATTTT. Its protein product is CASSDQSQLAWGTDTQYF.

The gene calls are TRBV28 and TRBJ1-6; 9 nucleotides line up with TRBD1. Germline V lookup: CDR1 MDHEN, CDR2 SYDVKM. J lost 17 bases, V lost 4 bases, and 3 bases had no gene match. The CDR3 loop spans 11 amino acids. Here the CDR3 reads CASSYRDRVHF. The DNA for the CDR3 is TGTGCCAGCAGTTACCGGGACAGGGTCCACTTT.

The chain links TRBV5-6 to TRBJ2-1; 7 positions match TRBD2. Germline V gives CDR1 SGHDT, CDR2 YYEEEE. The J segment lost 8 bases and the V segment lost 4 bases, leaving 15 bases of the junction unmatched. This CDR3 spans 16 amino acids. Here the CDR3 reads CASSQMQRGPWDEQFF. CDR3 nucleotides: TGTGCCAGCAGCCAAATGCAGCGGGGCCCGTGGGATGAGCAGTTCTTC.

The J gene is TRBJ2-5, the V gene TRBV27, with D tentatively TRBD1 (8 bases). This CDR3 contains 11 residues. CDR1 and CDR2 (germline): MNHEY, SMNVEV (reference sequence). CDR3 in amino acids: CATGGGETQYF. As DNA, the CDR3 is TGTGCTACAGGGGGGGGAGAGACCCAGTACTTC.

This clone was counted a single time. The chain joins TRBV9 to TRBJ2-1; 8 bases line up with TRBD2. V dropped 0 bases and J dropped 7; count of bases not matched to a gene: 15. This CDR3 is built from 18 residues. Germline V gene data show CDR1 as SGDLS and CDR2 as YYNGEE. Here the CDR3 reads CASSVAVTGGRFLNEQFF. The CDR3 nucleotides read TGTGCCAGCAGCGTAGCAGTCACTGGCGGGAGGTTTTTGAATGAGCAGTTCTTC.

The rearrangement joins TRBV4-3 to TRBJ2-7, with D perhaps being TRBD1 or TRBD2 (5 bases each). The V gene lost 0 bases and the J gene lost 3 bases, with 15 bases spanning the gap. Germline CDR1 and CDR2: LGHNA and YSLEER. The CDR3 contains 16 residues. CDR3 sequence: CASSQEIRGVLYEQYF. CDR3 bases: TGCGCCAGCAGCCAAGAGATAAGAGGGGTTCTCTACGAGCAGTACTTC.